The 2 T cell receptor beta chains given below trace back to one sample, sequenced in a study of CD8 T cells in cerebrospinal fluid in Alzheimer's disease. TCRdb re-called the 10x single-cell sequencing reads; one entry per CDR3 protein, DNA not given. The sample totals about 1,500 distinct CDR3 sequences. Input material: cerebrospinal fluid. These TCRs come from a human donor in good health.

According to its frequency, this clonotype is medium-sized. The chain combines TRBV28 with TRBJ1-1. The CDR3 runs 15 residues. The germline V gene has CDR1 MDHEN and CDR2 SYDVKM. The CDR3 protein is CASSFPQDGNTEAFF.

This clonotype is identified as medium-sized from frequency. The chain is built from TRBV4-2 and TRBJ1-2. The length of the CDR3 is 14 residues. Germline CDR1 and CDR2: LGHNA and YNFKEQ. The CDR3 is CASSQEGAHYGYTF.